The TCR beta chain described here comes from a study of T cells in Graves' hyperthyroidism and ophthalmopathy. CDR1 is MNHEY and CDR2 is SMNVEV in the germline V gene (reference sequence). Unmatched junction bases numbered 6, after V lost 0 bases and J lost 3 bases. The CDR3 has 17 residues. Template material for amplifying TCR beta CDR3 regions consisted of RNA transcripts. First-round RT-PCR targeting the TCR CDR3 was performed with the HTBI primer set. TCRdb analysed the multiplex PCR reads with MiXCR anew, one entry per CDR3 protein. The table has more than 550,000 distinct CDR3 sequences, approximately 15% seen once. This clonotype was seen at least ten times.

Sequencing input: blood. This rearrangement joins TRBV27 to TRBJ2-2; 8 nucleotides match TRBD2. The source is a man between 50 and 59 years old with Graves' hyperthyroidism. DNA of the CDR3: TGTGCCAGCAGTTTATCTGCTAGCGGGTTAGACACCGGGGAGCTGTTTTTT. It codes for CASSLSASGLDTGELFF.